The rows below give T cell receptor beta chains drawn from one sample of a study of T cell responses to AZD1222 COVID-19 vaccine. Data came from immunoSEQ multiplex PCR; TCRdb stores just in-frame clones and leaves some out. The sample lists under 95,000 clones, 88% occurring once. The sequencing here drew on peripheral blood, taken 28 days after the second AZD1222 dose. These TCRs come from an adult who received the AZD1222 COVID-19 vaccine. The CDR3 runs from the conserved cysteine through the conserved F or W. The D gene is left open where the match is weak. The size field is filled for only some rows; it gives once, few, many or a size class.

D gene	clone size	V gene	J gene	CDR3 protein	CDR3 DNA
NA	NA	TRBV27	TRBJ1-2	CASSLQKGVGFAIGYTF	TGTGCCAGCAGTTTACAAAAAGGGGTGGGGTTCGCTATTGGCTACACCTTC
TRBD2	NA	TRBV7-3	TRBJ2-1	CASGTSGRNEQFF	TGTGCCAGCGGGACTAGCGGGAGGAATGAGCAGTTCTTC
NA	NA	TRBV7-6	TRBJ2-1	CASSLRIGFYNEQFF	TGTGCCAGCAGCTTACGGATTGGATTCTACAATGAGCAGTTCTTC
TRBD1	few	TRBV27	TRBJ2-7	CASSLAGTGSYEQYF	TGTGCCAGCAGTTTAGCGGGGACAGGCTCCTACGAGCAGTACTTC
NA	NA	TRBV6-5	TRBJ2-5	CASRRNFQETQYF	TGTGCCAGCCGCAGAAATTTTCAAGAGACCCAGTACTTC
NA	NA	TRBV9	TRBJ1-4	CASSPMAAPDIEKLFF	TGTGCCAGCAGCCCGATGGCAGCCCCGGACATTGAAAAACTGTTTTTT
NA	once	TRBV29-1	TRBJ2-7	CSVLGTWSYEQYF	TGCAGCGTCCTAGGGACATGGAGCTACGAGCAGTACTTC
TRBD1	NA	TRBV6-5	TRBJ1-1	CASSSGTGGFGTEAFF	TGTGCCAGCAGTTCCGGGACAGGGGGCTTCGGCACTGAAGCTTTCTTT
NA	NA	TRBV12-5	TRBJ1-1	CASGLIGLAEAFF	TGTGCTAGTGGTTTGATTGGGTTAGCTGAAGCTTTCTTT
NA	NA	TRBV19	TRBJ1-5	CASSMDGRQPQHF	TGTGCCAGTAGTATGGACGGGAGGCAGCCCCAGCATTTT
NA	NA	TRBV7-2	TRBJ1-2	CASSLNRAYGYTF	TGTGCCAGCAGCTTAAACAGAGCCTATGGCTACACCTTC
NA	NA	TRBV29-1	TRBJ1-2	CSVEGGEGYTF	TGCAGCGTTGAAGGGGGGGAGGGCTACACCTTC
NA	NA	TRBV30	TRBJ2-2	CAWSVRGQVNTGELFF	TGTGCCTGGAGTGTCCGAGGGCAGGTAAACACCGGGGAGCTGTTTTTT
NA	NA	TRBV27	TRBJ1-6	CASSLLTATSPLHF	TGTGCCAGCAGTTTATTGACAGCCACTTCACCCCTCCACTTT
NA	NA	TRBV27	TRBJ2-1	CASRLSGEQFF	TGTGCCAGCAGACTTAGCGGAGAGCAGTTCTTC
TRBD2	NA	TRBV27	TRBJ2-1	CASSSLAGNNEQFF	TGTGCCAGCAGTTCACTAGCGGGGAACAATGAGCAGTTCTTC
TRBD1	NA	TRBV5-1	TRBJ2-1	CASSSVGQGYNEQFF	TGCGCCAGCAGCTCGGTGGGACAGGGCTATAATGAGCAGTTCTTC
TRBD2	NA	TRBV24-1	TRBJ2-2	CATSDSGLDTGELFF	TGTGCCACCAGTGATTCGGGACTAGACACCGGGGAGCTGTTTTTT
NA	NA	TRBV10-3	TRBJ2-3	CAISEGGDTQYF	TGTGCCATCAGTGAGGGGGGAGATACGCAGTATTTT
NA	NA	TRBV6-5	TRBJ1-2	CASTPGYNYGYTF	TGTGCCAGCACCCCCGGGTATAACTATGGCTACACCTTC
NA	NA	TRBV15	TRBJ1-5	CATSRDQGPGQPQHF	TGTGCCACCAGCAGAGATCAAGGGCCGGGTCAGCCCCAGCATTTT
TRBD2	NA	TRBV30	TRBJ2-5	CAWTSGSIETQYF	TGTGCCTGGACTAGCGGGAGTATCGAGACCCAGTACTTC
TRBD2	NA	TRBV5-1	TRBJ2-7	CASSRAGTSTGLAYEQYF	TGCGCCAGCAGCCGCGCGGGGACTAGCACAGGTCTGGCCTACGAGCAGTACTTC
TRBD2	NA	TRBV28	TRBJ2-7	CASSLDTSGTYEQYF	TGTGCCAGCAGTTTAGACACTAGCGGCACCTACGAGCAGTACTTC
NA	NA	TRBV7-7	TRBJ2-1	CASSESGTAYNEQFF	TGTGCCAGCAGCGAATCCGGGACTGCCTACAATGAGCAGTTCTTC
NA	NA	TRBV7-3	TRBJ2-3	CASSPRDSLTGTDTQYF	TGTGCCAGCAGCCCTCGGGACTCGTTGACGGGCACAGATACGCAGTATTTT
TRBD2	few	TRBV6-4	TRBJ2-1	CASSDGTSGNEQFF	TGTGCCAGCAGTGACGGGACTAGCGGGAATGAGCAGTTCTTC
NA	NA	TRBV5-4	TRBJ2-3	CASSPSGLRDTQYF	TGTGCCAGCAGCCCTTCAGGGTTGAGGGATACGCAGTATTTT
NA	NA	TRBV9	TRBJ2-7	CASSPERALVSYEQYF	TGTGCCAGCAGCCCAGAGAGGGCGTTGGTCTCCTACGAGCAGTACTTC
NA	NA	TRBV5-1	TRBJ1-2	CASSLDVGGYTF	TGCGCCAGCAGCTTGGATGTAGGTGGCTACACCTTC
NA	once	TRBV18	TRBJ1-2	CASSPVGRNYGYTF	TGTGCCAGCTCACCCGTGGGCCGGAACTATGGCTACACCTTC
NA	NA	TRBV14	TRBJ2-7	CASSQDSGARPYEQYF	TGTGCCAGCAGCCAAGATTCTGGCGCGCGGCCCTACGAGCAGTACTTC
TRBD1	NA	TRBV5-1	TRBJ2-7	CASSLGTGQYEQYF	TGCGCCAGCAGCTTGGGGACAGGGCAGTACGAGCAGTACTTC
NA	few	TRBV18	TRBJ1-2	CASSPPALGRNYGYTF	TGTGCCAGCTCACCACCCGCTCTAGGGAGAAACTATGGCTACACCTTC
NA	NA	TRBV4-1	TRBJ1-1	CASSQGWSSMNTEAFF	TGCGCCAGCAGCCAAGGATGGTCCTCCATGAACACTGAAGCTTTCTTT
TRBD1	NA	TRBV27	TRBJ2-1	CASSLLPGQESEQFF	TGTGCCAGCAGTTTACTTCCGGGACAGGAGTCTGAGCAGTTCTTC
TRBD2	NA	TRBV9	TRBJ2-3	CASSVVAGASTDTQYF	TGTGCCAGCAGCGTAGTAGCGGGAGCTAGCACAGATACGCAGTATTTT
NA	once	TRBV14	TRBJ1-2	CASSPIDGNYGYTF	TGTGCCAGCAGCCCAATAGACGGTAACTATGGCTACACCTTC